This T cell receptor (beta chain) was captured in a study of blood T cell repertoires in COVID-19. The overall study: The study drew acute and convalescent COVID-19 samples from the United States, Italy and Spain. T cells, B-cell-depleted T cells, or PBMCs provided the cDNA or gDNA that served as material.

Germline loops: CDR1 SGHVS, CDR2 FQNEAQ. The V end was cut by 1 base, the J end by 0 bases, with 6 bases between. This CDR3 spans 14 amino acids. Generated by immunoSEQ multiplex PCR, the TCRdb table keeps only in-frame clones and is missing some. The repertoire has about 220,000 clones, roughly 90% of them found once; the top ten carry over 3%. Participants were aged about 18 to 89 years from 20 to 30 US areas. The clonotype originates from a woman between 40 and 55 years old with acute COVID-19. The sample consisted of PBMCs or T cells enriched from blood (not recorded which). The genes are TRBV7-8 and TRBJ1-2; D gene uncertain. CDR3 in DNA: TGTGCCAGCAGCTTAGGCTCAGCTAACTATGGCTACACCTTC. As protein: CASSLGSANYGYTF.